Listed below are T cell receptor beta chains from one sample, sequenced in a study of T cell repertoires in cytomegalovirus infection. Using its own MiXCR run on the reads, TCRdb lists one record per CDR3 protein. This table has around 570,000 distinct CDR3 sequences, 35% to 50% appearing once. Their cognate antigens are unknown. This material consisted of cultured PBMCs, taken from culture after CMV antigen stimulation. The receptors derive from a human donor in good health (CMV status not recorded). Some clones in this sample may be carry-over from other donors' samples. Both conserved end residues are part of each CDR3. D genes are given only for firm matches. Clone size appears in some rows only: once, few, many, or a class for an expanded clone.

j_call,clone_size,v_call,d_call,cdr3_aa,cdr3_nt
TRBJ1-3,many,TRBV7-2,.,CASSSSGPQGNTIYF,TGTGCCAGCAGCTCAAGCGGACCTCAGGGAAACACCATATATTTT
TRBJ1-1,.,TRBV12-3/TRBV12-4,.,CASSRRLTEAFF,TGTGCCAGCTCGCGGCGTTTGACTGAAGCTTTCTTT
TRBJ2-5,once,TRBV5-8,TRBD1,CASSLNRGYQETQYF,TGTGCCAGCAGCTTGAACAGGGGGTACCAAGAGACCCAGTACTTC
TRBJ1-5,.,TRBV19,.,CASSPAPLNSNQPQHF,TGTGCCAGTAGTCCCGCACCCCTTAATAGCAATCAGCCCCAGCATTTT
TRBJ2-1,few,TRBV19,.,CASSIDRTGEQFF,TGTGCCAGTAGTATAGATCGAACGGGTGAGCAGTTCTTC
TRBJ1-1,once,TRBV19,.,CASTFSQARTEAFF,TGTGCCAGTACATTTAGTCAGGCTAGGACTGAAGCTTTCTTT
TRBJ2-1,.,TRBV11-3,.,CASSGPGANEQFF,TGTGCCAGCAGTGGCCCAGGGGCCAATGAGCAGTTCTTC
TRBJ2-5,.,TRBV4-1,.,CASSPDEGRETQYF,TGCGCCAGCAGCCCCGACGAAGGGAGGGAGACCCAGTACTTC
TRBJ1-2,once,TRBV20-1,.,CSARDRPGVEGYTF,TGCAGTGCTAGAGATCGGCCAGGGGTGGAAGGCTACACCTTC
TRBJ2-2,.,TRBV12-3/TRBV12-4,TRBD1,CASGTGGFTGELFF,TGTGCCAGCGGGACAGGGGGCTTCACCGGGGAGCTGTTTTTT
TRBJ2-5,.,TRBV27,TRBD2,CASRKGEGETQYF,TGTGCCAGCAGAAAAGGGGAGGGCGAGACCCAGTACTTC
TRBJ2-5,.,TRBV12-5,.,CASGLSEGLETQYF,TGTGCTAGTGGTTTGTCAGAGGGCCTAGAGACCCAGTACTTC
TRBJ2-1,few,TRBV10-3,TRBD2,CAITIAGSYNEQFF,TGTGCCATCACCATAGCGGGTTCCTACAATGAGCAGTTCTTC
TRBJ2-7,.,TRBV29-1,.,CSVDAVGSYEQYF,TGCAGCGTTGACGCGGTAGGCTCCTACGAGCAGTACTTC
TRBJ1-2,once,TRBV20-1,.,CSARSLTPQGGGGVIGYGYTF,TGCAGTGCTAGAAGTTTGACGCCGCAAGGTGGGGGGGGGGTGATCGGCTATGGCTACACCTTC
TRBJ2-5,.,TRBV2,.,CASSEGYETQYF,TGTGCCAGCAGTGAAGGGTACGAGACCCAGTACTTC
TRBJ1-2,.,TRBV20-1,TRBD1,CSAHPPGQGQAGYTF,TGCAGTGCTCACCCTCCGGGACAGGGACAGGCTGGCTACACCTTC
TRBJ2-1,.,TRBV20-1,.,CSAYLMKGDNEQFF,TGCAGTGCTTACCTTATGAAGGGAGACAATGAGCAGTTCTTC
TRBJ2-1,.,TRBV7-2,TRBD2,CASSLAGLAFEQFF,TGTGCCAGCAGCTTAGCCGGACTAGCCTTTGAGCAGTTCTTC
TRBJ2-3,.,TRBV28,.,CASSTTAFTDTQYF,TGTGCCAGCAGTACCACAGCCTTCACCGATACGCAGTATTTT
TRBJ2-3,.,TRBV12-3/TRBV12-4,.,CASSPSPAF,TGTGCCAGCAGTCCGTCACCGGCTTTT
TRBJ2-7,few,TRBV7-2,TRBD2,CASSYTASGFYEQYF,TGTGCCAGCTCTTATACGGCTAGCGGGTTCTACGAGCAGTACTTC
TRBJ2-1,.,TRBV4-2,.,CASSQDVRREHNEQFF,TGTGCCAGCAGCCAAGATGTAAGGCGGGAACACAATGAGCAGTTCTTC
TRBJ2-3,few,TRBV7-2,.,CASSRTRTMSTDTQYF,TGTGCCAGCAGCCGCACCCGGACAATGAGCACAGATACGCAGTATTTT
TRBJ2-1,.,TRBV10-3,.,CAISEYSNEQFF,TGTGCCATCAGTGAGTACTCTAATGAGCAGTTCTTC
TRBJ2-5,few,TRBV7-2,.,CASSLGADNQETQYF,TGTGCCAGCAGCTTAGGGGCAGATAACCAAGAGACCCAGTACTTC
TRBJ1-5,few,TRBV6-2/TRBV6-3,.,CASGSQVRQPQHF,TGTGCCAGCGGCAGCCAGGTTCGGCAGCCCCAGCATTTT
TRBJ2-7,.,TRBV19,.,CASSPTFYREQYF,TGTGCCAGTAGTCCCACGTTTTACCGCGAGCAGTACTTC
TRBJ2-7,.,TRBV12-3/TRBV12-4,.,CASSKLAVAYEQYF,TGTGCCAGCAGTAAATTAGCGGTGGCCTACGAGCAGTACTTC
TRBJ2-7,.,TRBV30,.,CAWSRSSYEQYF,TGTGCCTGGAGTCGTAGCTCCTACGAGCAGTACTTC
TRBJ2-2,.,TRBV6-8,TRBD1,CASSRDRGSSGELFF,TGTGCCAGCAGTCGAGACAGGGGGTCGTCCGGGGAGCTGTTTTTT
TRBJ2-1,few,TRBV7-2,TRBD1,CASSMGTAWDEQFF,TGTGCCAGCAGCATGGGGACAGCTTGGGATGAGCAGTTCTTC
TRBJ2-7,.,TRBV19,.,CASTWGEGYEQYF,TGTGCCAGCACTTGGGGGGAAGGCTACGAGCAGTACTTC
TRBJ2-7,.,TRBV7-2,TRBD2,CASSSFTSGGPYEQYF,TGTGCCAGCAGCTCCTTTACAAGCGGGGGACCCTACGAGCAGTACTTC
TRBJ2-7,.,TRBV12-3/TRBV12-4,.,CASSLAIGAQYF,TGTGCCAGCAGTTTAGCAATCGGGGCCCAGTACTTC
TRBJ2-1,.,TRBV4-3,.,CASSQDLWLGNYNEQFF,TGCGCCAGCAGCCAAGATCTGTGGCTAGGGAATTACAATGAGCAGTTCTTC